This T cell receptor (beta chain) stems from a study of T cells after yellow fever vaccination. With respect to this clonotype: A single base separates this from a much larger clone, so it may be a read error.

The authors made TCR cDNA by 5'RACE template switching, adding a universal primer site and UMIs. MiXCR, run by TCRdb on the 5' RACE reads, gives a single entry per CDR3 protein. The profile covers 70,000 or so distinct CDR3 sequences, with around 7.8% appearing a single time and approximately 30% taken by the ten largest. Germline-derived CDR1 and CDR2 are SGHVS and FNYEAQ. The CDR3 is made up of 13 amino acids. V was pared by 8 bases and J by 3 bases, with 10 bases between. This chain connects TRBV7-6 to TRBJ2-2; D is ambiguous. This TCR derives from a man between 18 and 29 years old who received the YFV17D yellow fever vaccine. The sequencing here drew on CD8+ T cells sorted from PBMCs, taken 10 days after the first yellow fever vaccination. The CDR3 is CASRPQYTGELFF. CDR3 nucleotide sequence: TGTGCCAGCCGCCCACAATACACCGGGGAGCTGTTTTTT.